A selection of T cell receptor beta chains follows, all from one sample in a study of response to subunit inactivated influenza vaccine. From the RT-PCR reads, TCRdb called clonotypes with MiXCR, one entry per CDR3 protein. This table has 500,000 or so distinct CDR3 sequences, 16% appearing once. The starting material was CD4+ T cells sorted from PBMCs, obtained around 25 months after vaccination. The receptors come from a man aged 45 to 70 who received an inactivated influenza vaccine. Each CDR3 is given with its conserved first and last residue.

J gene | V gene | CDR3 protein
TRBJ2-7 | TRBV7-2 | CASSLARGSYEQYF
TRBJ2-7 | TRBV12-3/TRBV12-4 | CASSRVPDSYEQYF
TRBJ2-1 | TRBV24-1 | CATSDPTSGSFNEQFF
TRBJ1-2 | TRBV12-3/TRBV12-4 | CASSLERGHGYTF
TRBJ2-1 | TRBV29-1 | CSVPASGGAGQFF
TRBJ2-1 | TRBV29-1 | CSAGIGQGAHEQFF
TRBJ2-4 | TRBV18 | CASSPTTGTPEEGNIQYF
TRBJ2-3 | TRBV2 | CASSNPGLHLRTDTQYF
TRBJ1-3 | TRBV20-1 | CCVRGRDPGSGNTIYF
TRBJ1-2 | TRBV12-3/TRBV12-4 | CASSLRTGRFGYTF
TRBJ1-1 | TRBV15 | CATSRDRTRSNTEAFF
TRBJ2-2 | TRBV5-1 | CASSDRDTGELFF
TRBJ2-3 | TRBV20-1 | CSARDSGTSTDTQYF
TRBJ2-4 | TRBV28 | CASRITGVKNIQYF
TRBJ2-3 | TRBV5-6 | CASSTTGQSTDTQYF
TRBJ2-3 | TRBV7-8 | CASRMTGHSTDTQYF
TRBJ1-5 | TRBV20-1 | CSAREAGGFNQPQHF
TRBJ1-5 | TRBV20-1 | CSARTGVDNQPQHF
TRBJ1-2 | TRBV5-5 | CASSPIGQGFGYTF
TRBJ2-2 | TRBV20-1 | CSARVPSGTGELFF
TRBJ1-6 | TRBV20-1 | CSVPGQGQSPLHF
TRBJ2-3 | TRBV10-2 | CASRGRSDTQYF
TRBJ1-2 | TRBV3-1 | CASSQRSTNYGYTF
TRBJ2-7 | TRBV7-9 | CASSSGQSKYEQYF
TRBJ2-1 | TRBV20-1 | CSAIVQYNEQFF
TRBJ2-3 | TRBV29-1 | CSVGNQGGLQDTQYF
TRBJ2-7 | TRBV5-1 | CASSLEYSGSYEQYF
TRBJ1-5 | TRBV20-1 | CSARDLARSHSNQPQHF